The 7 T cell receptor beta chains given below trace back to one sample, sequenced in a study of chemoradiotherapy in HPV16-positive cancers. The data were produced by immunoSEQ multiplex PCR, yet TCRdb's version contains in-frame clones alone and is incomplete. Of around 5,300 clones listed, roughly 86% are singletons. The sample consisted of tumor tissue, taken from a patient who underwent chemoradiotherapy. The source of these receptors is a human donor with HPV-associated anogenital cancer.

The chain recombines TRBV27 with TRBJ2-1; 8 nucleotides agree with TRBD2. CDR1 is MNHEY and CDR2 is SMNVEV in the germline V gene (reference sequence). The CDR3 consists of 15 residues. V was pared by 5 bases and J by 6 bases, with 9 bases of the junction left unmatched. The CDR3 sequence: CASSVLAGGGNEQFF. The CDR3, as DNA: TGTGCCAGCAGTGTGCTGGCGGGAGGTGGCAATGAGCAGTTCTTC.

The genes are TRBV30 and TRBJ1-2; no definite D call. Trimming removed 3 bases from V and 4 bases from J, with 6 bases in between. This CDR3 is built from 11 residues. CDR1 and CDR2 from the germline V gene are GTSNPN and SVGIG (reference sequence). Here the CDR3 DNA reads TGTGCCTGGAGCGTGGCCTATGGCTACACCTTC. Encoded protein: CAWSVAYGYTF.

This chain links TRBV4-2 with TRBJ2-3; 10 nucleotides agree with TRBD2. Trimming cost V 1 base and J 6 bases; bases outside gene matches: 16. This CDR3 is built from 19 residues. The germline V gene encodes CDR1 LGHNA and CDR2 YNFKEQ. This CDR3 reads CASSQAETSGQNPPDTQYF. The CDR3 DNA reads as TGTGCCAGCAGCCAAGCAGAGACTAGCGGGCAGAATCCTCCTGATACGCAGTATTTT.

The rearrangement links TRBV7-3 to TRBJ1-1, with D perhaps matching TRBD1 (5 bases). The germline CDR1 and CDR2 sequences are SGHTA and FQGTGA. The ends were cut back, 1 base at V and 4 bases at J, with 10 bases in the middle. CDR3 size: 14 residues. The CDR3 is CASSLKGLSTEAFF. Written as DNA, the CDR3 is TGTGCCAGCAGCTTAAAGGGGCTTAGCACTGAAGCTTTCTTT.

The rearrangement links TRBV28 to TRBJ2-2; the D gene is possibly TRBD2 (7 bases). V lost 8 bases, J lost 5 bases, and 21 bases lay in between. CDR3 length: 16 amino acids. The germline CDR1 and CDR2 sequences are MDHEN and SYDVKM. The CDR3 region has the DNA TGTGCCAGCTTAGAGTGGGGGGGCGCGGGGACCGGGGAGCTGTTTTTT. This sequence encodes CASLEWGGAGTGELFF.

This clone appeared once. The J gene is TRBJ2-1, the V gene TRBV30; D is possibly TRBD1 (5 bases). Looked up from germline, CDR1 is GTSNPN and CDR2 is SVGIG (reference sequence). This CDR3 is built from 13 residues. The germline V and J ends were trimmed by 0 bases and 9 bases, with 12 bases remaining between them. The CDR3 nucleotides are TGTGCCTGGAGTGTACAAGGGGATAGTGAGCAGTTCTTC. Encoded protein: CAWSVQGDSEQFF.

This clone has a handful of counts. This chain connects TRBV29-1 to TRBJ2-2; 7 bases line up with TRBD2. This CDR3 is built from 12 residues. V shed 4 bases, J shed 4 bases, and the junction held 0 bases outside the gene matches. The germline V gene has CDR1 SQVTM and CDR2 ANQGSEA. This CDR3 is CSVGGGTGELFF. CDR3 coding DNA: TGCAGCGTTGGGGGGGGCACCGGGGAGCTGTTTTTT.